This TCR beta chain was found in a study of T-cell memory formation after mild COVID-19. Turning to the study itself: There were largely donor-specific TCR clusters.

From 5'RACE with constant-segment primers came TCR alpha and TCR beta cDNA libraries that carried sample barcodes and UMIs. Via MiXCR, TCRdb re-called the 5' RACE reads, giving one row per CDR3 protein. The sample consists of some 290,000 distinct CDR3 sequences, around 15% of them appearing once. The study's findings and limits: Later expanders leaned CD4+, whereas clones that contracted between day 15 and 85 were balanced CD4/CD8. Within pre-infection memory, some responding clones were found, suggesting cross-reactive memory joined.

This CDR3 has 14 residues. Per the germline V gene, CDR1 is SGHTA and CDR2 is FQGNSA. The V and J ends lost 4 bases and 4 bases, in that order; junction bases with no gene match: 6. In its sample, this clonotype was seen a few times. Its target is unknown. Sequences were obtained from PBMCs or a T cell subset sorted from them (not recorded which). This clonotype originated in a young man who had mild COVID-19 (a few samples of this study predate the infection). Cell type and time point are not known. This chain links TRBV7-2 with TRBJ2-5; 7 bases are a match to TRBD1. CDR3 sequence: CASSSQGESETQYF. The CDR3 nucleotides read TGTGCCAGCAGCTCCCAGGGGGAGTCAGAGACCCAGTACTTC.